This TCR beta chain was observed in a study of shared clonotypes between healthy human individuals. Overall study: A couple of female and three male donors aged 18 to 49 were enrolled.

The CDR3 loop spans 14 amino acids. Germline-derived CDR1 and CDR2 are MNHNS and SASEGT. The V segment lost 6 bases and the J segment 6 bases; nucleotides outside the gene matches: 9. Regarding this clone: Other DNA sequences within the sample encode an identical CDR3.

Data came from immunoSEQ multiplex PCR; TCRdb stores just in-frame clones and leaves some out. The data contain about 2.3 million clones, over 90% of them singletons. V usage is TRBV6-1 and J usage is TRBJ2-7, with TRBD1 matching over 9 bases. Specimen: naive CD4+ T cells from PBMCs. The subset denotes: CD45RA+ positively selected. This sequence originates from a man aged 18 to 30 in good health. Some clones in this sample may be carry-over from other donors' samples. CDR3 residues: CASRHRDRAGEQYF. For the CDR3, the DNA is TGTGCCAGCAGACACCGGGACAGGGCGGGCGAGCAGTACTTC.